The 6 T cell receptor beta chains listed next were all sequenced from one sample in a study of T cells in Graves' hyperthyroidism and ophthalmopathy. Authors of the study amplified TCR beta CDR3 regions from RNA transcripts. The TCR CDR3 was amplified in a first-round RT-PCR using the HTBI primer set. TCRdb reprocessed the multiplex PCR reads via MiXCR and lists one record per CDR3 protein. The repertoire holds around 600,000 distinct CDR3 sequences, roughly 15% seen once, with approximately 12% in the top ten. The sequencing input was blood. All receptors derive from a woman aged 45-65 years with Graves' ophthalmopathy.

V usage is TRBV5-4 and J usage is TRBJ2-1; 13 bases match TRBD2. Germline CDR1 and CDR2: SGHNT and YYREEE (reference sequence). Unmatched junction bases numbered 9, after V lost 4 bases and J lost 5 bases. CDR3 size: 17 residues. In DNA, the CDR3 is TGTGCCAGCAGCCGACTAGCGGGAGGCAAGGTCGACAATGAGCAGTTCTTC. Translation gives CASSRLAGGKVDNEQFF.

The chain links TRBV5-6 to TRBJ2-2, with 14 positions matching TRBD2. The CDR3 extends over 17 amino acids. V dropped 4 bases and J dropped 3; count of bases not matched to a gene: 5. From germline, CDR1 is SGHDT and CDR2 YYEEEE. CDR3 sequence reads: CASSPGLAGVYTGELFF. Here the CDR3 DNA reads TGTGCCAGCAGCCCGGGACTAGCGGGAGTTTACACCGGGGAGCTGTTTTTT. The entire variable domain, with the rest obtained from reference TRBV5-6 and TRBJ2-2, is as follows: DAGVTQSPTHLIKTRGQQVTLRCSPKSGHDTVSWYQQALGQGPQFIFQYYEEEERQRGNFPDRFSGHQFPNYSSELNVNALLLGDSALYLCASSPGLAGVYTGELFFGEGSRLTVL.

The V call is TRBV4-3, the J call TRBJ2-3; weak D call: TRBD2 (5 bases). The CDR3 runs 15 residues. The germline V gene encodes CDR1 LGHNA and CDR2 YSLEER. V lost 4 bases, J lost 2 bases, and 13 bases lay in between. The DNA of the CDR3 is TGCGCCAGCAGCCCCGCTCCGGGGAACACAGATACGCAGTATTTT. Residues: CASSPAPGNTDTQYF.

The V and J genes are TRBV6-2 or TRBV6-3 and TRBJ2-1; D is perhaps TRBD2 (5 bases). Germline CDR1 MNHEY, CDR2 SVGEGT. V lost 2 bases and J lost 3, with 14 bases in between. This CDR3 is 16 amino acids long. CDR3 loop: CASSYTELEDYNEQFF. CDR3 coding DNA: TGTGCCAGCAGTTACACTGAACTAGAAGACTACAATGAGCAGTTCTTC.

This clonotype has more than one count but fewer than ten. The V call is TRBV2, the J call TRBJ2-2; TRBD2 aligns across 9 bases. Germline-derived CDR1 and CDR2 are SNHLY and FYNNEI. V lost 7 bases, J lost 8 bases, and 5 bases stayed unmatched. This CDR3 spans 13 amino acids. The CDR3 nucleotides are TGTGCCAGCAAGCTAGCGGGAAATGGGGAGCTGTTTTTT. It codes for CASKLAGNGELFF.

This clonotype has only a few counts. V and J are TRBV7-9 and TRBJ2-7; D is possibly TRBD1 (6 bases). Germline V gene lookup returns CDR1 SEHNR and CDR2 FQNEAQ (reference sequence). The CDR3 runs 14 residues. The V end was cut by 2 bases, the J end by 2 bases, with 10 bases between. DNA of the CDR3: TGTGCCAGCAGCTTAACAGGGAAACCCTACGAGCAGTACTTC. Translating gives CASSLTGKPYEQYF.